The 18 T cell receptor beta chains below were found in one sample sequenced in a study of human T cells and chemical hapten exposure (dated by TCRdb to about 2021). Reading the label with the study, this specimen's time point is: patch test 3, about 24 weeks after DPC sensitization. Sample treatment or condition, as interpreted from the label and publication: therapeutic diphenylcyclopropenone sensitization with weekly scalp DPC. The library was built by means of RACE. Sequenced using a NextSeq 500. TCRdb took the public reads, trimmed them with fastp at Q25, ran MiXCR for clone calling and kept in-frame beta chains. Each entry merges the rows of one CDR3 protein and shows their most common DNA and genes. A total of under 200,000 distinct CDR3 sequences appear in this sample, 25% to 35% of them only once. Around 2.3% of the sample lies in the top ten. This specimen was whole blood, taken in connection with sensitization to the hapten diphenylcyclopropenone (DPC). The origin of the receptors is a woman between 18 and 29 years old with alopecia areata. Some clones in this sample may be carry-over from other donors' samples.

This sequence joins TRBV9 and TRBJ1-1; possible D gene TRBD1, 5 bases. Per the germline V gene, CDR1 is SGDLS and CDR2 is YYNGEE. CDR3 length: 15 amino acids. Trimming took off 3 bases at V and 3 bases at J, with 15 bases between the two ends. For the CDR3, the DNA is TGTGCCAGCAGCGGGGGGACGGGCGGGTACACTGAAGCTTTCTTT. It encodes CASSGGTGGYTEAFF.

The rearrangement uses TRBV30 and TRBJ1-1, with 8 bases matching TRBD1. V lost 5 bases to trimming and J lost 0 bases; unmatched junction nucleotides: 8. The CDR3 consists of 15 residues. Germline V lookup: CDR1 GTSNPN, CDR2 SVGIG (reference sequence). The CDR3 DNA follows: TGTGCCTGGGGAGGGACAGGAGTATTGAACACTGAAGCTTTCTTT. It specifies CAWGGTGVLNTEAFF.

The rearrangement links TRBV20-1 to TRBJ2-3; no definite D call. Germline values: CDR1 DFQATT, CDR2 SNEGSKA (reference sequence). Trimming shortened V by 8 bases and J by 10 bases, and 28 bases separated the two germline ends. The CDR3 length is 15 residues. CDR3 residues: CSTENSGGAQIPQYF. The CDR3 nucleotides read TGCAGTACCGAGAACTCTGGCGGAGCCCAGATACCGCAGTATTTT.

Worth noting for this clonotype: Relative to the germline gene, one junction end is altered; a read error may explain this. The V gene is TRBV5-1, the J gene TRBJ1-1; 12 bases map to TRBD1. The CDR3 has 17 residues. Per germline, CDR1 SGHRS and CDR2 YFSETQ. The CDR3 DNA reads as TGCGCCAGCAGCCAGGGGGACAGGGGGCGCGTGAAGACTGAAGCTTTCTTT. Amino acid sequence: CASSQGDRGRVKTEAFF.

This clonotype has more than one count but fewer than ten. This chain links TRBV3-1 with TRBJ2-1; D is undetermined. Trimming took 5 bases from V and 8 from J, leaving 10 bases between them. Per germline, CDR1 LGHDT and CDR2 YNNKEL (reference sequence). This CDR3 comprises 12 residues. The CDR3 coding sequence is TGTGCCAGCAGCGCTAGGCGGTATGAGCAGTTCTTC. Translating gives CASSARRYEQFF.

This chain joins TRBV19 and TRBJ2-7, with D tentatively TRBD1 (7 bases). The CDR3 is made up of 16 amino acids. Trimming shortened V by 3 bases and J by 3 bases, and 18 bases separated the two germline ends. From germline, CDR1 is LNHDA and CDR2 SQIVND (reference sequence). For the CDR3, the DNA is TGTGCCAGTAGTATCGGCGGGACAGAACTTTACTACGAGCAGTACTTC. Amino acids: CASSIGGTELYYEQYF.

This clonotype was found a few times. The CDR3, as DNA: TGCAGCGTTGCCTCCGCTTCTGGAAACACCATATATTTT. This encodes CSVASASGNTIYF. The rearrangement uses TRBV29-1 and TRBJ1-3; D unclear. With 4 bases removed from V and 1 base from J, the gap between germline ends came to 8 bases. The CDR3 has 13 residues. Germline V gene sequence: CDR1 SQVTM, CDR2 ANQGSEA.

The chain joins TRBV20-1 to TRBJ2-5, with D tentatively TRBD2 (5 bases). The ends were cut back, 5 bases at V and 5 bases at J, with 12 bases in the middle. This CDR3 has 12 amino acids. Germline assignment: CDR1 DFQATT and CDR2 SNEGSKA (reference sequence). CDR3 sequence reads: CSALARRETQYF. In DNA, the CDR3 is TGCAGTGCTCTGGCGCGGAGGGAGACCCAGTACTTC.

This clonotype has a handful of counts. J is TRBJ1-4 and V is TRBV4-2; maybe TRBD1 (6 bases). Germline CDR1 is LGHNA and CDR2 is YNFKEQ. CDR3 length equals 13 residues. Deletions cut 4 bases from V and 8 bases from J, with 11 bases between. In DNA form, the CDR3 reads TGTGCCAGCAGCCCCCCCGGACAGGAAAAACTGTTTTTT. This encodes CASSPPGQEKLFF.

In its sample, this clonotype was seen many times. V is TRBV7-2 and J is TRBJ2-3; D uncertain. Trimming pared 6 bases from V and 6 bases from J, leaving 10 bases between. Germline CDR1 SGHTA, CDR2 FQGNSA. The CDR3 contains 12 residues. The CDR3 here is CASRVLGDTQYF. The CDR3 DNA sequence: TGTGCCAGCAGGGTTCTGGGGGATACGCAGTATTTT.

This clonotype occurred a few times. The gene calls are TRBV29-1 and TRBJ1-2, with TRBD1 matching over 9 bases. Germline assignment: CDR1 SQVTM and CDR2 ANQGSEA. The CDR3 sequence is 16 residues long. Trimming took 3 bases from V and 0 from J; bases not matched to a gene: 8. CDR3 protein: CSVEGDREQANYGYTF. The CDR3, as DNA: TGCAGCGTTGAGGGGGACAGGGAGCAGGCTAACTATGGCTACACCTTC.

The chain is built from TRBV27 and TRBJ2-1; 13 bases line up with TRBD2. The V gene's germline CDR1 is MNHEY and CDR2 SMNVEV (reference sequence). CDR3 size: 18 residues. V dropped 4 bases and J dropped 0; count of bases not matched to a gene: 6. CDR3: CASSSGTSGVSSYNEQFF. CDR3 nucleotide sequence: TGTGCCAGCAGTTCCGGGACTAGCGGGGTAAGCTCCTACAATGAGCAGTTCTTC.

This clonotype was recorded a few times. V and J are TRBV29-1 and TRBJ2-7; D is ambiguous. CDR1 SQVTM and CDR2 ANQGSEA come from the germline V gene. Trimming cost V 1 base and J 0 bases, with 13 bases left between them. CDR3 length: 15 amino acids. The CDR3 DNA sequence: TGCAGCGTTGAAGCACAGATCGACAACTCCTACGAGCAGTACTTC. Protein: CSVEAQIDNSYEQYF.

This clonotype was counted a few times. The chain couples TRBV6-4 to TRBJ2-2; tentatively, D is TRBD1 or TRBD2 (5 bases each). Germline V lookup: CDR1 MRHNA, CDR2 SNTAGT. V was trimmed by 2 bases and J by 5 bases, leaving 6 bases between them. The CDR3 consists of 13 residues. The chain's CDR3 is CASSDGGTGELFF. The CDR3 DNA follows: TGTGCCAGCAGTGACGGGGGTACCGGGGAGCTGTTTTTT.

This clonotype has only a few counts. The rearrangement links TRBV5-5 to TRBJ1-5, with D perhaps matching TRBD1 (5 bases). Trimming took 0 bases from V and 3 from J, leaving 10 bases between them. The germline V gene encodes CDR1 SGHKS and CDR2 YYEKEE (reference sequence). The CDR3 consists of 15 residues. CDR3 in amino acids: CASSLVQAFNQPQHF. CDR3 sequence (DNA): TGTGCCAGCAGCTTGGTACAGGCCTTCAATCAGCCCCAGCATTTT.

This clonotype came up a few times. The chain is built from TRBV7-2 and TRBJ2-1; D remains ambiguous. Germline lookup yields CDR1 SGHTA and CDR2 FQGNSA. The CDR3 runs to 15 residues. V was shortened by 2 bases and J by 4 bases, with 12 bases between the two germline ends. CDR3: CASSLYVTPYNEQFF. The CDR3 region has the DNA TGTGCCAGCAGCTTATACGTTACCCCTTACAATGAGCAGTTCTTC.

This clonotype has just a few counts. The chain is built from TRBV7-8 and TRBJ2-2; D not resolved. The CDR3 sequence is 12 residues long. Germline lookup yields CDR1 SGHVS and CDR2 FQNEAQ. V lost 1 base and J 7 bases, leaving 4 bases between the germline ends. As DNA, the CDR3 is TGTGCCAGCAGCTTAGATGGCGGGGAGCTGTTTTTT. This encodes CASSLDGGELFF.

The chain combines TRBV24-1 with TRBJ2-1, with unresolved D. Trimming took 4 bases from V and 2 from J, leaving 11 bases between them. This CDR3 comprises 15 residues. Germline V gene sequence: CDR1 KGHDR, CDR2 SFDVKD. The CDR3 bases are TGTGCCACCAGTGACCGAAGACGGACCTACAATGAGCAGTTCTTC. Protein sequence: CATSDRRRTYNEQFF.